The 5 T cell receptor beta chains given below trace back to one sample, sequenced in a study of blood T cell repertoires in COVID-19. The assay was immunoSEQ multiplex PCR, and TCRdb's table has in-frame clones only and misses some. This sample carries approximately 150,000 clones, around 84% of them seen once, and the ten largest clones take about 10%. Sequencing was carried out using peripheral blood. The receptors stem from a man aged 60 to 69 with active or convalescent COVID-19.

V and J are TRBV7-2 and TRBJ2-1; 14 nucleotides align to TRBD2. Germline V lookup: CDR1 SGHTA, CDR2 FQGNSA. Trimming took 5 bases from V and 7 from J; bases not matched to a gene: 13. The CDR3 has 18 residues. The CDR3 region is CASSPGTSGSEKRNEQFF. CDR3 DNA: TGTGCCAGCAGCCCCGGGACTAGCGGGAGCGAAAAGCGGAATGAGCAGTTCTTC.

This rearrangement joins TRBV27 to TRBJ1-2, with TRBD1 as a possible D gene (5 bases). CDR3 length equals 13 residues. V was pared by 2 bases and J by 4 bases, with 8 bases between. The germline V gene has CDR1 MNHEY and CDR2 SMNVEV (reference sequence). This CDR3 reads CASSLQGGYGYTF. CDR3 in DNA: TGTGCCAGCAGTTTACAGGGTGGCTATGGCTACACCTTC.

This clone was recorded only once. As DNA, the CDR3 is TGTGCCAGCAGCCCGGGGTCCGGCTATGGCTACACCTTC. Translation: CASSPGSGYGYTF. This sequence joins TRBV2 and TRBJ1-2, with D unclear. Trimming took 6 bases from V and 4 from J, leaving 12 bases between them. This CDR3 has 13 residues. Germline V lookup: CDR1 SNHLY, CDR2 FYNNEI.

V usage is TRBV6-5 and J usage is TRBJ1-4; 7 bases fit TRBD1. J gave up 3 bases and V 3 bases, and 7 bases lay outside the gene matches. The CDR3 consists of 16 residues. Germline V lookup: CDR1 MNHEY, CDR2 SVGAGI. CDR3 nucleotide sequence: TGTGCCAGCAGTTATGGCAGGGGGGTATCTAATGAAAAACTGTTTTTT. This encodes CASSYGRGVSNEKLFF.

This chain connects TRBV19 to TRBJ2-1; TRBD2 agrees at 8 bases. This CDR3 has 15 residues. The junction had 12 bases not matched to a gene; V was cut back by 6 bases and J by 8 bases. CDR1 and CDR2 (germline): LNHDA, SQIVND (reference sequence). CDR3 nucleotide sequence: TGTGCCAGTAGGGGGCCCAGCGGGAGTTTCGATGAGCAGTTCTTC. Protein: CASRGPSGSFDEQFF.